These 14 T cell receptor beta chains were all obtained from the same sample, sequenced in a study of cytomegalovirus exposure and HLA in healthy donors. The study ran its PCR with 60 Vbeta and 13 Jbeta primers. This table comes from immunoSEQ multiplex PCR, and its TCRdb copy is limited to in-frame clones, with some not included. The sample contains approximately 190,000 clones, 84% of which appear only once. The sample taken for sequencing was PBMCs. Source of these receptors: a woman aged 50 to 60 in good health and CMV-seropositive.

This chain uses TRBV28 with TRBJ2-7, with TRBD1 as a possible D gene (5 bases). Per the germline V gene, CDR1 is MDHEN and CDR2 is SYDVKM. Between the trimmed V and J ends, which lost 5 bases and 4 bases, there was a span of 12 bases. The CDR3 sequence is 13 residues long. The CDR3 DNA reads TGTGCCAGCAGTCTCGGACACCGGTACGAGCAGTACTTC. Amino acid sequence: CASSLGHRYEQYF.

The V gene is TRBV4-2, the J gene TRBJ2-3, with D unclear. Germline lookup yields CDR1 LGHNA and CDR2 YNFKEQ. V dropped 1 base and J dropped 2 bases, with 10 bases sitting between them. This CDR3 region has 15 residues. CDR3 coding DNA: TGTGCCAGCAGCCAAGGAGTCCGAGCCACAGATACGCAGTATTTT. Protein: CASSQGVRATDTQYF.

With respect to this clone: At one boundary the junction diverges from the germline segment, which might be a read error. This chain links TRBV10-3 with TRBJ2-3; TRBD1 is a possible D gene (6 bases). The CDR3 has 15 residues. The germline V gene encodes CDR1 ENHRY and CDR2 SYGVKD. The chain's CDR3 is CATSEGTTNTDTQYF. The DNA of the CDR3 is TGTGCCACCAGTGAAGGGACAACCAACACAGATACGCAGTATTTT.

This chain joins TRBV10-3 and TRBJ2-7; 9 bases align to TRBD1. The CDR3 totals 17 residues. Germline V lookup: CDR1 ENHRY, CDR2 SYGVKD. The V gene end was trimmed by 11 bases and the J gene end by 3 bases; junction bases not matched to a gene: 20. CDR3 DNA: TGTGCCTCGTCCGGGACAGGGATTTCTAGAGACTTCTACGAGCAGTACTTC. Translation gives CASSGTGISRDFYEQYF.

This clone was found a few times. CDR3 DNA sequence: TGTGCCAGCAGCCAAGGGACTAGCGGGGGGGTAAAAGAGACCCAGTACTTC. Its translation is CASSQGTSGGVKETQYF. The genes are TRBV7-8 and TRBJ2-5; 16 nucleotides match TRBD2. V shed 5 bases, J shed 3 bases, and the junction held 6 bases outside the gene matches. Germline values: CDR1 SGHVS, CDR2 FQNEAQ. The CDR3 runs 17 residues.

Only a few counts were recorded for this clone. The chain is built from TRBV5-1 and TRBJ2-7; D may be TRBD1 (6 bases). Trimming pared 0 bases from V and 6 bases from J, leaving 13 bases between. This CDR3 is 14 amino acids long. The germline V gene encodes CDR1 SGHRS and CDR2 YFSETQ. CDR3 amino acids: CASSLEAGASEQYF. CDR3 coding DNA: TGCGCCAGCAGCTTGGAGGCAGGGGCGTCCGAGCAGTACTTC.

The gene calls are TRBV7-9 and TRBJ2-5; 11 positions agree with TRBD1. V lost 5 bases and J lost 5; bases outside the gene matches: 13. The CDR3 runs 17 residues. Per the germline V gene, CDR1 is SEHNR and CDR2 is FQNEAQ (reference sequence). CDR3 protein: CASSPLHRTGGGETQYF. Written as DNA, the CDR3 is TGTGCCAGCAGCCCCTTACACCGGACAGGGGGCGGGGAGACCCAGTACTTC.

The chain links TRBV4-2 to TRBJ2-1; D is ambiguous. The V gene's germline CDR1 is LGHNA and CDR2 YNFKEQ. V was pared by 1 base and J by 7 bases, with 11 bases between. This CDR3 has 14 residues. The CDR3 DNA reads TGTGCCAGCAGCCAAGGCCCCCTAGGTAATGAGCAGTTCTTC. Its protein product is CASSQGPLGNEQFF.

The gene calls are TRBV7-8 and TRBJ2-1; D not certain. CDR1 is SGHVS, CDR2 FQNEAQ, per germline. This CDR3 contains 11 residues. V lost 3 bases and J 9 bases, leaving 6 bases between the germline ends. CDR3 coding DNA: TGTGCCAGCAGCTTGGCTGTTGAGCAGTTCTTC. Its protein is CASSLAVEQFF.

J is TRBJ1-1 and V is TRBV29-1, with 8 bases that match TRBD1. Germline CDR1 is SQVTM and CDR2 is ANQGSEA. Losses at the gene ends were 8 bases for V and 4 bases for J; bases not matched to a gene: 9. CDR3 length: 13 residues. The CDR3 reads CSINPTGATEAFF. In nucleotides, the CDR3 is TGCAGCATCAATCCGACAGGGGCCACTGAAGCTTTCTTT.

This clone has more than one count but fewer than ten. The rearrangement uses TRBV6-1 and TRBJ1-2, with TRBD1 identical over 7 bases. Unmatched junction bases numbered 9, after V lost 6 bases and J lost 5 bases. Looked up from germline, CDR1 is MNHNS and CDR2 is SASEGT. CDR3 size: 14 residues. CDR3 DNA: TGTGCCAGCAGCCGTCAGGGGACAGTTTATGGCTACACCTTC. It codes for CASSRQGTVYGYTF.

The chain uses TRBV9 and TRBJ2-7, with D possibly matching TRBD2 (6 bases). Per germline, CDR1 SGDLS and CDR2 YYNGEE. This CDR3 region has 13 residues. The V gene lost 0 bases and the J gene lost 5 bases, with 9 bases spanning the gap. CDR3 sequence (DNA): TGTGCCAGCAGCGTAGCCCCGGGGGACGAGCAGTACTTC. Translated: CASSVAPGDEQYF.

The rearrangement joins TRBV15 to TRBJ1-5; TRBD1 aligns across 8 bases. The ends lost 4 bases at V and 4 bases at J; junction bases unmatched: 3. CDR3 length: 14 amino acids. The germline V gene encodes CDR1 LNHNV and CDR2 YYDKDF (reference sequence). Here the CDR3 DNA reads TGTGCCACCAGCACAGACAGGGGAAATCAGCCCCAGCATTTT. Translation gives CATSTDRGNQPQHF.

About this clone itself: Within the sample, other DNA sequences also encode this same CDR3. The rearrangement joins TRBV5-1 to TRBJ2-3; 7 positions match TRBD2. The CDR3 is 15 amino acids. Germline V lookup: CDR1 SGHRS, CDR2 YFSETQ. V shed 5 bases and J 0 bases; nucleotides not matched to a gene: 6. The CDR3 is CASSFSGSSTDTQYF. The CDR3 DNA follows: TGCGCCAGCAGTTTTAGCGGGTCTAGCACAGATACGCAGTATTTT.